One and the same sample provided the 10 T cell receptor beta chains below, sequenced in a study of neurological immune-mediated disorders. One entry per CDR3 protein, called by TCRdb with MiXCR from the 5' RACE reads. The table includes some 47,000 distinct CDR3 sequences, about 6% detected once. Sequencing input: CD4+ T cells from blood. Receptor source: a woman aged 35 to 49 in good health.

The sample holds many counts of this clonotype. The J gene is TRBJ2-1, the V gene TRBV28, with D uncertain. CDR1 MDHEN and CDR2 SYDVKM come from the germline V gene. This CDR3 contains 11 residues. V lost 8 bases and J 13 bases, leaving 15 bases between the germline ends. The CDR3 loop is CASSTSEHQFF. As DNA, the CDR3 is TGTGCCAGCTCGACGTCAGAACATCAGTTCTTC.

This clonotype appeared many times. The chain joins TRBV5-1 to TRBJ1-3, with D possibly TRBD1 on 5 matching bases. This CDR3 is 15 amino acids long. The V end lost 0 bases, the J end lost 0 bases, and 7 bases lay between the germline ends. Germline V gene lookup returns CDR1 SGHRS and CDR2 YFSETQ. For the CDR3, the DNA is TGCGCCAGCAGCTTGGCCGACAGCTCTGGAAACACCATATATTTT. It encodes CASSLADSSGNTIYF. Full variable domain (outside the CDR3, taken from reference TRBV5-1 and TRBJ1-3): KAGVTQTPRYLIKTRGQQVTLSCSPISGHRSVSWYQQTPGQGLQFLFEYFSETQRNKGNFPGRFSGRQFSNSRSEMNVSTLELGDSALYLCASSLADSSGNTIYFGEGSWLTVV.

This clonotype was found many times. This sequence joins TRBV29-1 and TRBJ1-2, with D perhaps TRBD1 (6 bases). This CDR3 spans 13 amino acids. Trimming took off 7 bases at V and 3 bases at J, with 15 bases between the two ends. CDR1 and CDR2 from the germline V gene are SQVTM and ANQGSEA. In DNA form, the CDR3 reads TGCAGCGGTACCCAGGGGAAAGACTATGGCTACACCTTC. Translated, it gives CSGTQGKDYGYTF.

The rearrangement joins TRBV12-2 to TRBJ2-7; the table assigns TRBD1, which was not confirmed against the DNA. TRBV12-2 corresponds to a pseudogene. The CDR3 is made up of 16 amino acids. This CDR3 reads CASRCTAGLSSYEQYF. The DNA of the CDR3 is TGTGCAAGTCGTTGCACAGCGGGCCTGAGCTCCTACGAGCAGTACTTC.

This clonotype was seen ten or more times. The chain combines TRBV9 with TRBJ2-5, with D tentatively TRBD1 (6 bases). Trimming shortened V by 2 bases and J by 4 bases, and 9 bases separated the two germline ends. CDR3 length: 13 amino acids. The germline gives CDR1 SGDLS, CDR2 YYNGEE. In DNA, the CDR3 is TGTGCCAGCAGCGTCCAAGGGGGAGAGACCCAGTACTTC. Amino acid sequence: CASSVQGGETQYF.

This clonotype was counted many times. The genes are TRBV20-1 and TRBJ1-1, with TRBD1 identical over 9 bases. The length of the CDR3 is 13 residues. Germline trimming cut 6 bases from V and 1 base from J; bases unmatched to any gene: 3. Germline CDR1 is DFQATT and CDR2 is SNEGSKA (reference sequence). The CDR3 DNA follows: TGCAGTGCGGAGGACAGGGGGAACACTGAAGCTTTCTTT. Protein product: CSAEDRGNTEAFF.

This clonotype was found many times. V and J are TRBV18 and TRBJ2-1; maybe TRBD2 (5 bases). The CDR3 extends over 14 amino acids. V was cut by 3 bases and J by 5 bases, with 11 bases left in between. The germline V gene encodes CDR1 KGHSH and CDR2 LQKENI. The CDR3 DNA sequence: TGTGCCAGCTCACCTTCAACTAGAAACAATGAGCAGTTCTTC. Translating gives CASSPSTRNNEQFF.

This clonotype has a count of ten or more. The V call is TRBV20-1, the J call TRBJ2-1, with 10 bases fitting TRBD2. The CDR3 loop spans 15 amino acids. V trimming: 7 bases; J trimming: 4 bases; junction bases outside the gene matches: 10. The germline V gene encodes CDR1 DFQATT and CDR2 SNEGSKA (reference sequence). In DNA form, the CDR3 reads TGCAGTGTTAGCCAGCGGGAGGGACATTACAATGAGCAGTTCTTC. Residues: CSVSQREGHYNEQFF.

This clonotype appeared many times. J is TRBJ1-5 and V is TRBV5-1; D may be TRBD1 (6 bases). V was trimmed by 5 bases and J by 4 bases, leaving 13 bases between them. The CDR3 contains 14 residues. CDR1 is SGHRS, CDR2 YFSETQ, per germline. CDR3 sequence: CASRSGVGNQPQHF. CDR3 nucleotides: TGCGCCAGCAGATCAGGGGTCGGAAATCAGCCCCAGCATTTT.

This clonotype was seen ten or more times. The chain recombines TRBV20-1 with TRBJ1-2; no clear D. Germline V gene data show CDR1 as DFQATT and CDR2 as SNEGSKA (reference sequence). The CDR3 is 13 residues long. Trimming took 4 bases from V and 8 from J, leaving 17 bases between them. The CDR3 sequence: CSATPQVEGGYTF. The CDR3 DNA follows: TGCAGTGCTACCCCGCAGGTCGAAGGGGGCTACACCTTC.